What follows are 15 T cell receptor beta chains derived from one specimen sequenced in a study of cytomegalovirus exposure and HLA in healthy donors. Researchers ran the PCR with 60 Vbeta and 13 Jbeta primers. Sequencing was performed with immunoSEQ multiplex PCR; in TCRdb, only in-frame clones are kept and a portion is missing. The sample includes approximately 93,000 clones, approximately 68% seen only once; the top ten take 5.5% to 6.5%. The sample comprised PBMCs. The receptors were sampled from a boy under 18 in good health and CMV-seropositive.

This chain uses TRBV30 with TRBJ2-1, with a tentative D call TRBD1 (6 bases). Looked up from germline, CDR1 is GTSNPN and CDR2 is SVGIG (reference sequence). The ends were cut back, 8 bases at V and 7 bases at J, with 12 bases in the middle. This CDR3 is built from 11 residues. CDR3 DNA: TGTGCCGGGGGCCATGGAAATGAGCAGTTCTTC. Protein: CAGGHGNEQFF.

V usage is TRBV7-9 and J usage is TRBJ2-2; 10 bases are shared with TRBD1. Unmatched junction bases numbered 5, after V lost 2 bases and J lost 5 bases. The length of the CDR3 is 16 residues. Germline CDR1 reads SEHNR; CDR2 reads FQNEAQ (reference sequence). DNA for the CDR3: TGTGCCAGCAGCTTACCCGGGACAGGGGAAACCGGGGAGCTGTTTTTT. The encoded protein is CASSLPGTGETGELFF.

The CDR3 region has the DNA TGCGCCAGCAGCCACGTCTCAGGGGGCCAAAATGAAAAACTGTTTTTT. Its protein product is CASSHVSGGQNEKLFF. This chain joins TRBV4-3 and TRBJ1-4; 8 bases map to TRBD1. The CDR3 extends over 16 amino acids. CDR1 is LGHNA, CDR2 YSLEER, per germline. Germline trimming cut 3 bases from V and 5 bases from J; bases unmatched to any gene: 8.

This chain joins TRBV9 and TRBJ1-3; D call uncertain. Germline assignment: CDR1 SGDLS and CDR2 YYNGEE. Trimming removed 4 bases at V and 0 bases at J, with 14 bases between. CDR3 length: 16 residues. This chain's CDR3 is CASSPPGFGSGNTIYF. The CDR3 DNA sequence: TGTGCCAGCAGCCCACCGGGGTTCGGCTCTGGAAACACCATATATTTT.

This clone has only a few counts. The chain uses TRBV7-2 and TRBJ2-5; D perhaps matches TRBD2 (5 bases). V lost 5 bases to trimming and J lost 0 bases, with 10 bases between them. The germline V gene encodes CDR1 SGHTA and CDR2 FQGNSA. CDR3 length: 14 residues. CDR3 sequence: CASSRRLNQETQYF. CDR3 sequence (DNA): TGTGCCAGCAGCCGACGACTAAACCAAGAGACCCAGTACTTC.

The chain recombines TRBV19 with TRBJ2-7; 7 bases are a match to TRBD2. The CDR3 spans 15 residues. V lost 5 bases, J lost 1 base, and 8 bases stayed unmatched. Germline lookup yields CDR1 LNHDA and CDR2 SQIVND (reference sequence). CDR3 region: CASSSRGVPSYEQYF. CDR3 bases: TGTGCCAGTAGTTCCCGGGGGGTCCCATCCTACGAGCAGTACTTC.

This clone has more than one count but fewer than ten. V usage is TRBV19 and J usage is TRBJ1-5, with D hard to call. The CDR3 has 17 residues. The germline V and J ends were trimmed by 5 bases and 2 bases, with 19 bases remaining between them. Germline CDR1 reads LNHDA; CDR2 reads SQIVND (reference sequence). The CDR3 sequence: CASSQGPGTGGNQPQHF. CDR3 in DNA: TGTGCCAGTAGTCAAGGACCGGGAACTGGGGGCAATCAGCCCCAGCATTTT.

This clone was observed a few times. The J gene is TRBJ2-5, the V gene TRBV6-5, with 8 nucleotides matching TRBD1. Germline V gene lookup returns CDR1 MNHEY and CDR2 SVGAGI. J lost 4 bases, V lost 0 bases, and 4 bases had no gene match. The CDR3 loop spans 15 amino acids. The CDR3: CASSYSDRGAETQYF. DNA of the CDR3: TGTGCCAGCAGTTACTCTGACAGGGGAGCAGAGACCCAGTACTTC.

This clone showed up just a few times. The chain links TRBV6-5 to TRBJ2-1; D perhaps matches TRBD2 (5 bases). Germline CDR1 MNHEY, CDR2 SVGAGI. The CDR3 is 16 residues long. V was trimmed by 2 bases and J by 0 bases, leaving 11 bases between them. CDR3 in amino acids: CASSYLGSTSYNEQFF. The CDR3, as DNA: TGTGCCAGCAGTTACCTAGGGAGTACCTCCTACAATGAGCAGTTCTTC.

This chain links TRBV6-5 with TRBJ1-2, with D perhaps matching TRBD1 (6 bases). Germline V gene data show CDR1 as MNHEY and CDR2 as SVGAGI. V dropped 6 bases and J dropped 7 bases, with 21 bases sitting between them. The CDR3 has 15 amino acids. CDR3 DNA: TGTGCCAGCAGCCCCCCAGGGGCGCAATTAGTTGGCTACACCTTC. Translated: CASSPPGAQLVGYTF.

This clone came up a few times. This chain connects TRBV6-4 to TRBJ2-2; a possible D gene is TRBD2 (6 bases). Trimming took 2 bases from V and 2 from J, leaving 12 bases between them. The CDR3 covers 16 residues. Germline CDR1 MRHNA, CDR2 SNTAGT. CDR3 in amino acids: CASSDGGEINTGELFF. The CDR3 DNA reads TGTGCCAGCAGTGACGGCGGGGAGATTAACACCGGGGAGCTGTTTTTT.

DNA for the CDR3: TGCAGTGCTAGCTTGGGGGCCGACGCTTTCTTT. Protein sequence: CSASLGADAFF. The V call is TRBV20-1, the J call TRBJ1-1, with D maybe TRBD1 (6 bases). The V gene's germline CDR1 is DFQATT and CDR2 SNEGSKA (reference sequence). The CDR3 is 11 amino acids. V shed 3 bases and J shed 11 bases, with 13 bases lying between them.

This clone was seen a handful of times. The rearrangement links TRBV4-1 to TRBJ1-5; 7 bases map to TRBD1. Per the germline V gene, CDR1 is MGHRA and CDR2 is YSYEKL. The V gene end was trimmed by 1 base and the J gene end by 3 bases; junction bases not matched to a gene: 3. The CDR3 has 15 amino acids. Here the CDR3 reads CASSQGQGYNQPQHF. For the CDR3, the DNA is TGCGCCAGCAGCCAAGGACAGGGCTACAATCAGCCCCAGCATTTT.

The chain recombines TRBV15 with TRBJ1-1, with unresolved D. V was pared by 0 bases and J by 8 bases, with 7 bases between. CDR1 and CDR2 (germline): LNHNV, YYDKDF (reference sequence). The CDR3 is made up of 12 amino acids. The DNA for the CDR3 is TGTGCCACCAGCAGAGATCAACAAGAAGCTTTCTTT. Translated, it gives CATSRDQQEAFF.

The chain links TRBV9 to TRBJ2-6; 9 nucleotides line up with TRBD1. Germline V gene data show CDR1 as SGDLS and CDR2 as YYNGEE. Trimming removed 0 bases from V and 2 bases from J; junction bases left unmatched: 9. The CDR3 consists of 19 residues. This CDR3 is CASSVDGGQGFTGANVLTF. CDR3 nucleotide sequence: TGTGCCAGCAGCGTAGACGGAGGACAGGGGTTCACTGGGGCCAACGTCCTGACTTTC. The full variable domain, rest sourced from reference TRBV9 and TRBJ2-6, is DSGVTQTPKHLITATGQRVTLRCSPRSGDLSVYWYQQSLDQGLQFLIQYYNGEERAKGNILERFSAQQFPDLHSELNLSSLELGDSALYFCASSVDGGQGFTGANVLTFGAGSRLTVL.